A single sample gave rise to the 8 T cell receptor beta chains below, sequenced in a study of blood T cell repertoires in COVID-19. The table came from immunoSEQ multiplex PCR; TCRdb's copy has only in-frame clones and leaves some out. Counted here are tens of thousands of clones, around 72% occurring once; the ten biggest clones make up 3.9%. Sequencing used peripheral blood. The origin of the receptors is a man in his 70s with COVID-19, enrolled during active disease.

This clone was detected only a few times. V is TRBV19 and J is TRBJ1-1; D remains ambiguous. V was trimmed by 3 bases and J by 4 bases, leaving 9 bases between them. CDR1 and CDR2 (germline): LNHDA, SQIVND (reference sequence). This CDR3 region has 13 residues. The CDR3 sequence: CASSILFGTEAFF. The CDR3 DNA follows: TGTGCCAGTAGTATCTTATTCGGCACTGAAGCTTTCTTT. The whole variable domain, remainder taken from reference TRBV19 and TRBJ1-1, is DGGITQSPKYLFRKEGQNVTLSCEQNLNHDAMYWYRQDPGQGLRLIYYSQIVNDFQKGDIAEGYSVSREKKESFPLTVTSAQKNPTAFYLCASSILFGTEAFFGQGTRLTVV.

This clone was recorded many times. CDR3 amino acids: CASSQVAGGPDTQYF. The CDR3 DNA is TGTGCCAGCAGCCAAGTAGCGGGAGGGCCAGATACGCAGTATTTT. The gene calls are TRBV4-2 and TRBJ2-3; 11 bases are shared with TRBD2. Germline lookup yields CDR1 LGHNA and CDR2 YNFKEQ. The CDR3 extends over 15 amino acids. V lost 1 base to trimming and J lost 4 bases; unmatched junction nucleotides: 1.

This chain joins TRBV27 and TRBJ1-1, with 7 bases identical to TRBD1. From germline, CDR1 is MNHEY and CDR2 SMNVEV (reference sequence). Trimming cost V 0 bases and J 11 bases; bases outside gene matches: 6. This CDR3 comprises 13 residues. The CDR3 nucleotides are TGTGCCAGCAGTTTATCTGGGCAGGGGGGCGCTTTCTTT. This encodes CASSLSGQGGAFF.

CDR3 amino acids: CASSVGGLAVSYEQYF. For the CDR3, the DNA is TGTGCCAGCAGCGTAGGGGGACTAGCGGTCTCCTACGAGCAGTACTTC. The chain has TRBV9 and TRBJ2-7, with 11 bases matching TRBD2. Germline CDR1 reads SGDLS; CDR2 reads YYNGEE. This CDR3 is 16 amino acids long. Trimming took 0 bases from V and 0 from J; bases not matched to a gene: 2.

In its sample, this clone was seen once. The rearrangement joins TRBV5-1 to TRBJ1-1, with unresolved D. V lost 3 bases, J lost 5 bases, and 8 bases lay in between. From germline, CDR1 is SGHRS and CDR2 YFSETQ. This CDR3 has 12 amino acids. CDR3 sequence (DNA): TGCGCCAGCAGCTGGGGAGGAACTGAAGCTTTCTTT. Residues: CASSWGGTEAFF.

This rearrangement joins TRBV7-9 to TRBJ2-7; 10 bases are a match to TRBD2. The germline V gene encodes CDR1 SEHNR and CDR2 FQNEAQ (reference sequence). V was clipped by 2 bases and J by 5 bases; unmatched bases: 6. The CDR3 totals 15 residues. CDR3 bases: TGTGCCAGCAGCTTATTGGCTAGCGGGAGCGACGAGCAGTACTTC. It specifies CASSLLASGSDEQYF. The variable domain in full, with the rest retrieved from reference TRBV7-9 and TRBJ2-7, is DTGVSQNPRHKITKRGQNVTFRCDPISEHNRLYWYRQTLGQGPEFLTYFQNEAQLEKSRLLSDRFSAERPKGSFSTLEIQRTEQGDSAMYLCASSLLASGSDEQYFGPGTRLTVT.

This clone was observed a handful of times. V is TRBV11-1 and J is TRBJ1-1; tentative D call: TRBD1 (6 bases). CDR1 is SGHAT, CDR2 FQDESV, per germline (reference sequence). Trimming stripped 2 bases from V and 1 base from J, with 11 bases between. The CDR3 has 15 amino acids. CDR3 coding DNA: TGTGCCAGCAGCTTAAGAGTACAGGGGAACACTGAAGCTTTCTTT. It is translated as CASSLRVQGNTEAFF.

The V and J genes are TRBV7-3 and TRBJ2-6; 7 positions agree with TRBD1. The CDR3 runs to 16 residues. Germline V gene lookup returns CDR1 SGHTA and CDR2 FQGTGA. V lost 3 bases, J lost 0 bases, and 2 bases stayed unmatched. CDR3 sequence reads: CASSLQGVSGANVLTF. CDR3 nucleotides: TGTGCCAGCAGCTTGCAGGGGGTCTCTGGGGCCAACGTCCTGACTTTC.